Included here is one T cell receptor beta chain sequence, with context. The CDR3 is 14 residues long. Germline CDR1 and CDR2: SGHDN and FVKESK. The germline V and J ends were trimmed by 6 bases and 3 bases, with 11 bases remaining between them. Here immunoSEQ multiplex PCR was the method, and the copy in TCRdb shows in-frame clones only, minus some. This table has 70,000 or so clones, approximately 91% appearing once. The data were taken from a study of T cell changes during pregnancy in multiple sclerosis. The receptor was derived from a female donor with multiple sclerosis, enrolled in a pregnancy study. The rearrangement uses TRBV14 and TRBJ2-2, with a possible D match to TRBD2 (6 bases). The specimen comprised peripheral blood, sampled in the third trimester of pregnancy. DNA for the CDR3: TGTGCCAGCAGAATAGGAGGGTACACCGGGGAGCTGTTTTTT. Translated: CASRIGGYTGELFF.